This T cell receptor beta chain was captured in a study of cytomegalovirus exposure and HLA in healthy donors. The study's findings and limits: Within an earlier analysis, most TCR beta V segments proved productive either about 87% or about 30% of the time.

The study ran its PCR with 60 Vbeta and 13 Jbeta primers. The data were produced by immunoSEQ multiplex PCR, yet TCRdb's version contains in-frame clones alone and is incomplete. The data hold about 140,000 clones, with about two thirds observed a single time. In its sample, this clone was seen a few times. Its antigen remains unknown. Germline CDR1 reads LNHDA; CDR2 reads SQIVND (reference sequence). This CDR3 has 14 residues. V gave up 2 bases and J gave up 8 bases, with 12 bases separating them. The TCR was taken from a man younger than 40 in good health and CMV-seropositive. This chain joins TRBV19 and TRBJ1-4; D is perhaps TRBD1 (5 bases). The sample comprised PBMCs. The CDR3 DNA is TGTGCCAGTAGTATATCGGGGGTAGAAGAAAAACTGTTTTTT. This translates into CASSISGVEEKLFF.